This T cell receptor (beta chain) appears in the sequencing data of a study of T cell responses to AZD1222 COVID-19 vaccine. About this clone: Its specificity is not known.

Germline V gene sequence: CDR1 MNHEY, CDR2 SVGAGI. The J segment lost 4 bases and the V segment lost 11 bases, leaving 12 bases of the junction unmatched. The CDR3 runs to 14 residues. Whole-study findings and limits: Unmutated variant regions are reportedly the target of nearly half of TCRs that are spike-specific. Spike-specific TCR breadth and depth were elevated following two AZD1222 doses. There were mostly white British donors and more females than males, and clonal diversity was possibly underestimated.

Sequencing used immunoSEQ multiplex PCR; TCRdb keeps in-frame clones, though not all of them. Of 90,000 to 120,000 clones detected, 88% appear once; the ten largest clones hold about 8.7%. This clonotype was obtained from an adult in good health. The rearrangement uses TRBV6-5 and TRBJ2-7; the match to TRBD2 covers 9 bases. This specimen was peripheral blood, taken on day 0 of AZD1222 vaccination. The CDR3 loop is CAVGDLAGVYEQYF. CDR3 in DNA: TGTGCCGTCGGAGATTTAGCGGGGGTATACGAGCAGTACTTC.